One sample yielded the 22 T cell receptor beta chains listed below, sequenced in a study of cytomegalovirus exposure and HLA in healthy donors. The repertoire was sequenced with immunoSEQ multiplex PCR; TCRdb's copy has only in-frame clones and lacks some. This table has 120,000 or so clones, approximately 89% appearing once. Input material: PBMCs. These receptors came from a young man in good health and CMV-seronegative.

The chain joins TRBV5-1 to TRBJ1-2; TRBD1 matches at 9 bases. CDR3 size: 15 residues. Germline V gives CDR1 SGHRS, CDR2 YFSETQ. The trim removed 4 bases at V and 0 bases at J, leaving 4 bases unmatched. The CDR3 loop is CASSVYRGPNYGYTF. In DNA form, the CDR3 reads TGCGCCAGCAGCGTATACAGGGGGCCTAACTATGGCTACACCTTC.

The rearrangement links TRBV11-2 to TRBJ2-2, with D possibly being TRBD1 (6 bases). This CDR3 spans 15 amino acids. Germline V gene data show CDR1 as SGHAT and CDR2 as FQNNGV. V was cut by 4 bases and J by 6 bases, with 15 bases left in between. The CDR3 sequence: CASSSLQGEAGELFF. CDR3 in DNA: TGTGCCAGCAGCTCTCTACAGGGTGAGGCCGGGGAGCTGTTTTTT.

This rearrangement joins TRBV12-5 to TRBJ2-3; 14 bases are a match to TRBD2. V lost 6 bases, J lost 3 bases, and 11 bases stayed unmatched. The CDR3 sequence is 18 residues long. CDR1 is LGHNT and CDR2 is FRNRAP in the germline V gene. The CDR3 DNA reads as TGTGCTAGTGGGCAAGGACTAGCGGGGGGAACCGGGACAGATACGCAGTATTTT. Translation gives CASGQGLAGGTGTDTQYF.

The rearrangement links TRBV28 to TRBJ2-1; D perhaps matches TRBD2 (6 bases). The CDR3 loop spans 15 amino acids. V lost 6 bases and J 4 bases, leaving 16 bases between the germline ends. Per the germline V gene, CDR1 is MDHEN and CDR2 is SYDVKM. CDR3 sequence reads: CASRVSGDNYNEQFF. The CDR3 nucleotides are TGTGCCAGCAGGGTATCGGGGGATAATTACAATGAGCAGTTCTTC.

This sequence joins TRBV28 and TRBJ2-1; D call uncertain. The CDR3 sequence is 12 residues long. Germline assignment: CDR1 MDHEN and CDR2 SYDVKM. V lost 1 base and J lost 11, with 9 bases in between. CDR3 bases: TGTGCCAGCAGTTTATCTCAGAATAAGCAGTTCTTC. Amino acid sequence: CASSLSQNKQFF.

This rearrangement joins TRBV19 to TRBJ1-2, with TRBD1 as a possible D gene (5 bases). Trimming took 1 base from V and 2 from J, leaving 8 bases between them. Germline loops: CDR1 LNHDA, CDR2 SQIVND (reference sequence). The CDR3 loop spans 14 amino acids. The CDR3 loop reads CASSIGGANYGYTF. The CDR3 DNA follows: TGTGCCAGTAGTATAGGGGGCGCAAACTATGGCTACACCTTC.

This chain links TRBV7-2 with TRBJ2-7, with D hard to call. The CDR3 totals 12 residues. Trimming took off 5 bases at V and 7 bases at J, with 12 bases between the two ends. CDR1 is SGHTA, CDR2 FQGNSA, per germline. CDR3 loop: CASSRARREQYF. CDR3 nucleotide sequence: TGTGCCAGCAGCCGAGCGCGAAGGGAGCAGTACTTC.

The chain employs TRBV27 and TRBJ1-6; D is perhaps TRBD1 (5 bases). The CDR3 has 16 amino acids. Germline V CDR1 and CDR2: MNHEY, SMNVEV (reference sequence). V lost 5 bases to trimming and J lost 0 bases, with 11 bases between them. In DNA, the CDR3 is TGTGCCAGCAGTGCGCAGGGTGTCTCCTATAATTCACCCCTCCACTTT. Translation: CASSAQGVSYNSPLHF.

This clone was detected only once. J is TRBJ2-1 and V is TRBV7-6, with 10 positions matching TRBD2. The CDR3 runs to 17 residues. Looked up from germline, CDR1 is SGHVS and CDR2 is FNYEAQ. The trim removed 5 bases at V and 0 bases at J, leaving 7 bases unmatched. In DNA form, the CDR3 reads TGTGCCAGCAGCCCTCGGACTAGCGGAATCTCCTACAATGAGCAGTTCTTC. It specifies CASSPRTSGISYNEQFF.

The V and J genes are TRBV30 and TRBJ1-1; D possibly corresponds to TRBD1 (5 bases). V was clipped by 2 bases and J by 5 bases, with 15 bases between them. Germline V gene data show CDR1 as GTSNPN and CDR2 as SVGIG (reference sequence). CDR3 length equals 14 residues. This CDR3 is CAWSLGVEGTEAFF. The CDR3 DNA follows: TGTGCCTGGAGTCTGGGGGTGGAGGGGACTGAAGCTTTCTTT.

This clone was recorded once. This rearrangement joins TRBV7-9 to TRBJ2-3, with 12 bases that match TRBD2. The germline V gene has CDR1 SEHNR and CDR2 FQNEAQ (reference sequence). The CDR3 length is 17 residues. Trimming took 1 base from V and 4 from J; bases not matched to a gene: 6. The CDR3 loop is CASSLDLAGGPADTQYF. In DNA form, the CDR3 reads TGTGCCAGCAGCTTAGACCTAGCGGGAGGGCCGGCAGATACGCAGTATTTT.

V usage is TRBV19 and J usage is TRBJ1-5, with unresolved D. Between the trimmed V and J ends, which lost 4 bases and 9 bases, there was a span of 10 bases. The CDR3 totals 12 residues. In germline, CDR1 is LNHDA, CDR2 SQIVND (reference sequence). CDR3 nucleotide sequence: TGTGCCAGTAGTACATCTAGTTGGCCCCAGCATTTT. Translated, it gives CASSTSSWPQHF.

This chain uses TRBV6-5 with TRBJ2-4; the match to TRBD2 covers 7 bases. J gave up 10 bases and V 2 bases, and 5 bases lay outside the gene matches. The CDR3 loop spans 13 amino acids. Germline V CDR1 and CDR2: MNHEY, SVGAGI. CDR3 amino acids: CASSYGLDRIQYF. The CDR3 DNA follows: TGTGCCAGCAGTTACGGACTAGATCGAATTCAGTACTTC.

The CDR3 DNA reads as TGTGCCAGCAGCTTACGATTCGGGGGGGACGAGCAGTACTTC. Protein product: CASSLRFGGDEQYF. This sequence joins TRBV7-2 and TRBJ2-7, with 8 bases fitting TRBD2. With 2 bases clipped from V and 5 bases from J, the junction kept 5 bases outside the gene matches. The CDR3 is 14 amino acids. CDR1 and CDR2 (germline): SGHTA, FQGNSA.

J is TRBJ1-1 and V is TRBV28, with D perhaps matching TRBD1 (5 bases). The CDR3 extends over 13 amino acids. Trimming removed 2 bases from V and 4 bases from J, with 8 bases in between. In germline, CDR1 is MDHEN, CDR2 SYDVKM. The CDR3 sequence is CASSLIQATEAFF. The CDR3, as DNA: TGTGCCAGCAGTTTAATACAGGCCACTGAAGCTTTCTTT.

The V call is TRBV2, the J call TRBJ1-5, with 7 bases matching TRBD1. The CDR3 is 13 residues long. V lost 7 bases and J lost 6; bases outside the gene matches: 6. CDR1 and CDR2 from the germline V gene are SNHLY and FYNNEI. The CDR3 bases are TGTGCCAGCAATGGGCAGGGGGTTCAGCCCCAGCATTTT. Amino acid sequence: CASNGQGVQPQHF.

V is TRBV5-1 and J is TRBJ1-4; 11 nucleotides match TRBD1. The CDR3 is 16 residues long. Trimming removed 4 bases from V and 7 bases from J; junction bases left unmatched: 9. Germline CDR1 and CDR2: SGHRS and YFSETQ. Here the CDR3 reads CASSPLGQGASEKLFF. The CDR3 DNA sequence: TGCGCCAGCAGCCCACTAGGACAGGGGGCGAGTGAAAAACTGTTTTTT.

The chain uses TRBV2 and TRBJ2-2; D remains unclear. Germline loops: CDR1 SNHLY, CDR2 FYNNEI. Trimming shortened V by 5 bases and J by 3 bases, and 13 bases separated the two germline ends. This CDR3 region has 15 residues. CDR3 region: CASSIRRTDTGELFF. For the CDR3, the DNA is TGTGCCAGCAGTATTCGGAGAACGGACACCGGGGAGCTGTTTTTT.

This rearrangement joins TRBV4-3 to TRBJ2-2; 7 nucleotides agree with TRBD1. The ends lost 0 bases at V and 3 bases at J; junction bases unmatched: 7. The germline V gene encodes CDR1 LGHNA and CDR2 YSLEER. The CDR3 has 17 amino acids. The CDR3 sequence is CASSQDPGQVDTGELFF. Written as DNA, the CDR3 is TGCGCCAGCAGCCAAGATCCCGGACAGGTTGACACCGGGGAGCTGTTTTTT.

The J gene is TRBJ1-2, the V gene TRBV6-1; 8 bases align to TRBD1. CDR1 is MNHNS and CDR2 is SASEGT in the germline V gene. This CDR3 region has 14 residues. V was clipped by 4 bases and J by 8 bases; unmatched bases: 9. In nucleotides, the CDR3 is TGTGCCAGCAGTGTTCGAGGACAGGGCCAAGGCTACACCTTC. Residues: CASSVRGQGQGYTF.

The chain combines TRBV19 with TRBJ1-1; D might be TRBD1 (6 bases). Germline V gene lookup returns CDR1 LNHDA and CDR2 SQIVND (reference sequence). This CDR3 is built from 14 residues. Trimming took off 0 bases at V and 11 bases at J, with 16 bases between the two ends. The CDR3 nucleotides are TGTGCCAGTAGTATAGATCCGACAGGCGTTCTGGCTTTCTTT. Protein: CASSIDPTGVLAFF.

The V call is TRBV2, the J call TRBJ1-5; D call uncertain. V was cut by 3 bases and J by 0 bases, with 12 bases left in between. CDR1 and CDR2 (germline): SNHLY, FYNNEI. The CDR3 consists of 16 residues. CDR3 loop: CASSDRSGRSNQPQHF. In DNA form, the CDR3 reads TGTGCCAGCAGTGACCGCAGTGGCCGTAGCAATCAGCCCCAGCATTTT.